This T cell receptor (beta chain) was profiled in a study of early T cells in non-severe SARS-CoV-2 infection. For the study at large: Bulk RNA taken from unsorted whole blood was sequenced, leaving chains unpaired.

The protocol attached unique molecular identifiers to individual cDNA molecules. TCRdb redid the calling of the 5' RACE reads with MiXCR, one entry per CDR3 protein. The data contain roughly 28,000 distinct CDR3 sequences, 5.8% of them singletons. In this sample, this clonotype turned up many times. Trimming left V 0 bases short and J 4 bases short, with 6 bases between. Germline-derived CDR1 and CDR2 are SGHTA and FQGTGA. This CDR3 is 13 amino acids long. This TCR came from an adult who was a healthcare worker with PCR-confirmed SARS-CoV-2 infection or an uninfected control (not recorded which). The chain recombines TRBV7-3 with TRBJ1-1; D uncertain. The sequencing input was whole blood. DNA for the CDR3: TGTGCCAGCAGCTTAACAAGGAGCACTGAAGCTTTCTTT. Translated, it gives CASSLTRSTEAFF.